These T cell receptor beta chains were read from a single sample in a study of immune cell composition in non-small cell lung cancer. Method: immunoSEQ multiplex PCR; TCRdb's copy keeps in-frame clones and lacks some. This table has around 5,000 clones, over 60% appearing once. Sequencing was done on a sample of non-adjacent lung tissue. These receptor sequences come from a human donor with non-small cell lung cancer. CDR3s include the opening cysteine and the closing phenylalanine or tryptophan. Fields, in order: CDR3 DNA, CDR3 protein, clone size, J gene, D gene, V gene. A D gene is named only where the DNA matches it firmly. The size entry is marked missing in some rows and otherwise reads once, few, many or a size class.

CDR3 DNA: TGCGCCAGCAGTGGCGCGCAGGGGAACACTGAAGCTTTCTTT
CDR3 protein: CASSGAQGNTEAFF
clone size: .
J gene: TRBJ1-1
D gene: .
V gene: TRBV10-2

CDR3 DNA: TGTGCCATCAGCATGACAGCGAGCACTGAAGCTTTCTTT
CDR3 protein: CAISMTASTEAFF
clone size: .
J gene: TRBJ1-1
D gene: .
V gene: TRBV10-3

CDR3 DNA: TGTGCCTGGGAGGACCCAGGGATTAATGACTATGGCTACACCTTC
CDR3 protein: CAWEDPGINDYGYTF
clone size: .
J gene: TRBJ1-2
D gene: .
V gene: TRBV30

CDR3 DNA: TGTGCCAGCGGGAGGGCTTTGATCACAGATACGCAGTATTTT
CDR3 protein: CASGRALITDTQYF
clone size: once
J gene: TRBJ2-3
D gene: TRBD2
V gene: TRBV6-1

CDR3 DNA: TGTGCCAGCAGCGGGGAAGGGGCCAATCAGCCCCAGCATTTT
CDR3 protein: CASSGEGANQPQHF
clone size: once
J gene: TRBJ1-5
D gene: .
V gene: TRBV7-8

CDR3 DNA: TGTGCCAGCAGCGTAGGAATGGCGGGGCGCTACGAGCAGTACTTC
CDR3 protein: CASSVGMAGRYEQYF
clone size: .
J gene: TRBJ2-7
D gene: .
V gene: TRBV9

CDR3 DNA: TGTGCCAGCAGCGTAGATCATGAGGGGGCGCGAGGCTACACCTTC
CDR3 protein: CASSVDHEGARGYTF
clone size: .
J gene: TRBJ1-2
D gene: TRBD1
V gene: TRBV9

CDR3 DNA: TGTGCCACCAGCAAGGACAGGGGCCCCTACGAGCAGTACTTC
CDR3 protein: CATSKDRGPYEQYF
clone size: .
J gene: TRBJ2-7
D gene: TRBD1
V gene: TRBV15

CDR3 DNA: TGTGCCAGCAGTTCCCGTGGAGGGTTGGTGGGTCAGCCCCAGCATTTT
CDR3 protein: CASSSRGGLVGQPQHF
clone size: .
J gene: TRBJ1-5
D gene: .
V gene: TRBV6-6

CDR3 DNA: TGCAGCATTGACAGGGATCCAGATACGCAGTATTTT
CDR3 protein: CSIDRDPDTQYF
clone size: .
J gene: TRBJ2-3
D gene: TRBD1
V gene: TRBV29-1

CDR3 DNA: TGTGCCAGCAGTTACTCGAAACAGGGGCTCCCAGATACGCAGTATTTT
CDR3 protein: CASSYSKQGLPDTQYF
clone size: .
J gene: TRBJ2-3
D gene: TRBD1
V gene: TRBV6-5

CDR3 DNA: TGTGCCAGCTCACCCTTGACCTTGGAGAGCACAGATACGCAGTATTTT
CDR3 protein: CASSPLTLESTDTQYF
clone size: .
J gene: TRBJ2-3
D gene: .
V gene: TRBV18

CDR3 DNA: TGTGCCAGCAGCTTAGCGATGGGGCCTTACGCTGAAGCTTTCTTT
CDR3 protein: CASSLAMGPYAEAFF
clone size: .
J gene: TRBJ1-1
D gene: .
V gene: TRBV7-2

CDR3 DNA: TGTGCCACCAGCAAACAGGGTAGCAATCAGCCCCAGCATTTT
CDR3 protein: CATSKQGSNQPQHF
clone size: .
J gene: TRBJ1-5
D gene: .
V gene: TRBV15

CDR3 DNA: TGTGCCAGCAGTGACCTGGCGAGGGTCGATACGCAGTATTTT
CDR3 protein: CASSDLARVDTQYF
clone size: .
J gene: TRBJ2-3
D gene: .
V gene: TRBV6-1

CDR3 DNA: TGTGCCAGCAGTGAGCAGGGGGCCTGGTCTGGGGCCAACGTCCTGACTTTC
CDR3 protein: CASSEQGAWSGANVLTF
clone size: .
J gene: TRBJ2-6
D gene: TRBD1
V gene: TRBV6-1

CDR3 DNA: TGTGCCAGCAGCCCTTACAGAGTATCCACTGAAGCTTTCTTT
CDR3 protein: CASSPYRVSTEAFF
clone size: .
J gene: TRBJ1-1
D gene: .
V gene: TRBV7-6

CDR3 DNA: TGCGCCAGCAGCCCCGGGCGGGGGGCGCAGGGAAACACCATATATTTT
CDR3 protein: CASSPGRGAQGNTIYF
clone size: large
J gene: TRBJ1-3
D gene: .
V gene: TRBV5-1

CDR3 DNA: TGTGCCAGTAGTTCGACTAGCGGGATCTCCTACAATGAGCAGTTCTTC
CDR3 protein: CASSSTSGISYNEQFF
clone size: .
J gene: TRBJ2-1
D gene: TRBD2
V gene: TRBV19

CDR3 DNA: TGTGCCTGGAGTCCCGCCGGGACAGGGATCTACGAGCAGTACTTC
CDR3 protein: CAWSPAGTGIYEQYF
clone size: few
J gene: TRBJ2-7
D gene: TRBD1
V gene: TRBV30

CDR3 DNA: TGCGCCAGCACTAGGGGGCGGGATGAAAAACTGTTTTTT
CDR3 protein: CASTRGRDEKLFF
clone size: .
J gene: TRBJ1-4
D gene: TRBD1
V gene: TRBV5-1

CDR3 DNA: TGTGCCAGCAGCCCTCACCAGGACTGGGCGGGGCAGTTCTTC
CDR3 protein: CASSPHQDWAGQFF
clone size: .
J gene: TRBJ2-1
D gene: .
V gene: TRBV7-6

CDR3 DNA: TGTGCCAGCAGCTTAGCGGGGTCGGGGGGGTATGGCTACACCTTC
CDR3 protein: CASSLAGSGGYGYTF
clone size: medium-sized
J gene: TRBJ1-2
D gene: .
V gene: TRBV7-2

CDR3 DNA: TGTGCCAGCAGCTTAAGCCAGGATCCCTCCTACGAGCAGTACTTC
CDR3 protein: CASSLSQDPSYEQYF
clone size: .
J gene: TRBJ2-7
D gene: .
V gene: TRBV11-2

CDR3 DNA: TGTGCTAGTGGTCTCCGACAGGCGACAGATACGCAGTATTTT
CDR3 protein: CASGLRQATDTQYF
clone size: once
J gene: TRBJ2-3
D gene: .
V gene: TRBV12-5

CDR3 DNA: TGTGCCAGCAGCCCCCTTCTAGCGGGGGGGCAAGAGACCCAGTACTTC
CDR3 protein: CASSPLLAGGQETQYF
clone size: few
J gene: TRBJ2-5
D gene: TRBD2
V gene: TRBV7-2

CDR3 DNA: TGCGCCAGCAGTGAGTCCCGCGGGACTAGCGGGAGTGATACGCAGTATTTT
CDR3 protein: CASSESRGTSGSDTQYF
clone size: .
J gene: TRBJ2-3
D gene: TRBD2
V gene: TRBV10-1

CDR3 DNA: TGTGCCAGCAGTACCCGTGTTGGGGGCATCAGTGAAGCTTTCTTT
CDR3 protein: CASSTRVGGISEAFF
clone size: few
J gene: TRBJ1-1
D gene: .
V gene: TRBV6-5

CDR3 DNA: TGTGCCAGCAGCTTAGGATCCGGACAGGGAGATGGCTACACCTTC
CDR3 protein: CASSLGSGQGDGYTF
clone size: few
J gene: TRBJ1-2
D gene: TRBD1
V gene: TRBV13

CDR3 DNA: TGTGCCAGCAGCTCGTCCGGGACAGGGGGCGGACAGACCCAGTACTTC
CDR3 protein: CASSSSGTGGGQTQYF
clone size: few
J gene: TRBJ2-5
D gene: TRBD1
V gene: TRBV7-8

CDR3 DNA: TGTGCCAGCAGTTTCGACAGGGGGCATCGACAGCCCCAGCATTTT
CDR3 protein: CASSFDRGHRQPQHF
clone size: .
J gene: TRBJ1-5
D gene: TRBD1
V gene: TRBV28

CDR3 DNA: TGTGCCAGCAGCTGGGGACAGGGGCGGCAGCCCCAGCATTTT
CDR3 protein: CASSWGQGRQPQHF
clone size: .
J gene: TRBJ1-5
D gene: TRBD1
V gene: TRBV5-5

CDR3 DNA: TGTGCCAGCAGCCCCCGGACAGGGTTCAGTTCACCCCTCCACTTT
CDR3 protein: CASSPRTGFSSPLHF
clone size: .
J gene: TRBJ1-6
D gene: TRBD1
V gene: TRBV9

CDR3 DNA: TGTGCCAGCAGTTTGCCGGTCGCAGATACGCAGTATTTT
CDR3 protein: CASSLPVADTQYF
clone size: .
J gene: TRBJ2-3
D gene: .
V gene: TRBV5-6